A selection of T cell receptor beta chains follows, all from one sample in a study of T cells in Graves' hyperthyroidism and ophthalmopathy. TCRdb used MiXCR to reprocess the multiplex PCR reads, holding one entry per CDR3 protein. The table shows hundreds of thousands of distinct CDR3 sequences, with over 12% occurring only once. The sequencing input was blood. The source is a woman aged 40 to 55 with Graves' ophthalmopathy. CDR3s include the opening cysteine and the closing phenylalanine or tryptophan. D genes are given only for firm matches. Only part of the rows carry a size: once, few, many, or a class if the clone is expanded.

v_gene: TRBV12-3/TRBV12-4; j_gene: TRBJ2-5; abundance: many; d_gene: .; CDR3aa: CASSFGLAQETQYF; CDR3nt: TGTGCCAGCAGTTTTGGGCTAGCTCAAGAGACCCAGTACTTC
v_gene: TRBV4-1; j_gene: TRBJ1-5; abundance: .; d_gene: .; CDR3aa: CASSQDGQGRQPQHF; CDR3nt: TGCGCCAGCAGCCAAGACGGGCAGGGCCGTCAGCCCCAGCATTTT
v_gene: TRBV2; j_gene: TRBJ1-5; abundance: many; d_gene: .; CDR3aa: CASSMGANQPQHF; CDR3nt: TGTGCCAGCAGTATGGGGGCCAATCAGCCCCAGCATTTT
v_gene: TRBV18; j_gene: TRBJ1-2; abundance: .; d_gene: .; CDR3aa: CASSPELNYGYTF; CDR3nt: TGTGCCAGCTCGCCCGAGCTAAACTATGGCTACACCTTC
v_gene: TRBV6-1; j_gene: TRBJ1-1; abundance: many; d_gene: .; CDR3aa: CASSAFYRNTEAFF; CDR3nt: TGTGCCAGCAGTGCCTTTTACAGAAACACTGAAGCTTTCTTT
v_gene: TRBV3-1; j_gene: TRBJ2-5; abundance: few; d_gene: TRBD2; CDR3aa: CASSQSPGLQETQYF; CDR3nt: TGTGCCAGCAGCCAATCGCCGGGACTACAAGAGACCCAGTACTTC
v_gene: TRBV19; j_gene: TRBJ2-7; abundance: many; d_gene: .; CDR3aa: CASSTALGLLIYEQYF; CDR3nt: TGTGCCAGTAGTACCGCATTGGGACTGTTGATCTACGAGCAGTACTTC
v_gene: TRBV30; j_gene: TRBJ1-3; abundance: many; d_gene: .; CDR3aa: CAWGLRGSGNTIYF; CDR3nt: TGTGCCTGGGGACTCAGGGGTTCGGGAAACACCATATATTTT
v_gene: TRBV30; j_gene: TRBJ1-2; abundance: many; d_gene: TRBD1; CDR3aa: CAWSLQGSGGYTF; CDR3nt: TGTGCCTGGAGTTTACAGGGGTCGGGGGGCTACACCTTC
v_gene: TRBV12-3/TRBV12-4; j_gene: TRBJ2-7; abundance: .; d_gene: TRBD1; CDR3aa: CASSPPRGQGAYEQYF; CDR3nt: TGTGCCAGCAGCCCGCCCCGGGGACAGGGGGCCTACGAGCAGTACTTC
v_gene: TRBV28; j_gene: TRBJ1-2; abundance: many; d_gene: .; CDR3aa: CASSLIGPDGYTF; CDR3nt: TGTGCCAGCAGTTTAATAGGACCGGATGGCTACACCTTC
v_gene: TRBV2; j_gene: TRBJ1-2; abundance: few; d_gene: .; CDR3aa: CASRGSGYGYTF; CDR3nt: TGTGCCAGCAGAGGGTCCGGCTATGGCTACACCTTC
v_gene: TRBV20-1; j_gene: TRBJ2-5; abundance: many; d_gene: TRBD2; CDR3aa: CSAGRGDQETQYF; CDR3nt: TGCAGTGCTGGCCGGGGGGACCAAGAGACCCAGTACTTC
v_gene: TRBV12-3/TRBV12-4; j_gene: TRBJ2-2; abundance: many; d_gene: .; CDR3aa: CASVTANTGELFF; CDR3nt: TGTGCCAGCGTAACAGCCAACACCGGGGAGCTGTTTTTT
v_gene: TRBV20-1; j_gene: TRBJ2-7; abundance: many; d_gene: TRBD2; CDR3aa: CSTSGGSSYEQYF; CDR3nt: TGCAGTACCAGCGGGGGGAGCTCCTACGAGCAGTACTTC
v_gene: TRBV3-1; j_gene: TRBJ1-1; abundance: .; d_gene: .; CDR3aa: CASSHRGAVGTEAFF; CDR3nt: TGTGCCAGCAGCCACCGGGGGGCCGTTGGCACTGAAGCTTTCTTT
v_gene: TRBV9; j_gene: TRBJ2-7; abundance: few; d_gene: .; CDR3aa: CASSVSDKYEQYF; CDR3nt: TGTGCCAGCAGCGTCTCCGATAAATACGAGCAGTACTTC
v_gene: TRBV12-5; j_gene: TRBJ2-1; abundance: few; d_gene: .; CDR3aa: CASGFSLTRSETYNEQFF; CDR3nt: TGTGCTAGTGGTTTCTCCCTGACTAGGTCTGAGACTTACAATGAGCAGTTCTTC
v_gene: TRBV7-2; j_gene: TRBJ2-7; abundance: .; d_gene: .; CDR3aa: CASSLGRASEQYF; CDR3nt: TGTGCCAGCAGCTTAGGGCGGGCGTCAGAGCAGTACTTC
v_gene: TRBV20-1; j_gene: TRBJ2-7; abundance: many; d_gene: .; CDR3aa: CSAMKRESPYEQYF; CDR3nt: TGCAGTGCTATGAAACGGGAGTCCCCCTACGAGCAGTACTTC
v_gene: TRBV5-1; j_gene: TRBJ2-5; abundance: few; d_gene: TRBD2; CDR3aa: CASSPTSHETQYF; CDR3nt: TGCGCCAGCAGCCCGACTAGCCACGAGACCCAGTACTTC
v_gene: TRBV9; j_gene: TRBJ1-3; abundance: few; d_gene: .; CDR3aa: CASSEGPDSGNTIYF; CDR3nt: TGTGCCAGCAGCGAGGGCCCAGACTCTGGAAACACCATATATTTT
v_gene: TRBV24-1; j_gene: TRBJ2-5; abundance: once; d_gene: TRBD1; CDR3aa: CATSDRVWGQETQYF; CDR3nt: TGTGCCACCTCGGACAGGGTTTGGGGCCAAGAGACCCAGTACTTC
v_gene: TRBV6-1; j_gene: TRBJ2-5; abundance: few; d_gene: .; CDR3aa: CASRWTDIQETQYF; CDR3nt: TGTGCCAGCAGGTGGACAGATATCCAAGAGACCCAGTACTTC
v_gene: TRBV12-3/TRBV12-4; j_gene: TRBJ2-2; abundance: many; d_gene: TRBD2; CDR3aa: CASSTGQREMVTGELFF; CDR3nt: TGTGCCAGCAGCACAGGACAGCGGGAGATGGTCACCGGGGAGCTGTTTTTT
v_gene: TRBV4-1; j_gene: TRBJ2-5; abundance: .; d_gene: .; CDR3aa: CASSQPEPRASGIGGTQYF; CDR3nt: TGCGCCAGCAGCCAGCCAGAGCCCCGAGCTTCCGGGATTGGGGGGACCCAGTACTTC
v_gene: TRBV10-3; j_gene: TRBJ2-7; abundance: many; d_gene: TRBD2; CDR3aa: CAIGGLAAGSYEQYF; CDR3nt: TGTGCCATCGGCGGACTAGCGGCAGGCTCCTACGAGCAGTACTTC
v_gene: TRBV3-1; j_gene: TRBJ1-5; abundance: .; d_gene: TRBD1; CDR3aa: CASSSSRAGGGQPQHF; CDR3nt: TGTGCCAGCAGCTCAAGTAGGGCAGGGGGGGGTCAGCCCCAGCATTTT
v_gene: TRBV12-3/TRBV12-4; j_gene: TRBJ1-2; abundance: .; d_gene: TRBD1; CDR3aa: CASSTTGRGYTF; CDR3nt: TGTGCCAGCAGCACGACAGGGAGGGGCTACACCTTC
v_gene: TRBV20-1; j_gene: TRBJ2-5; abundance: .; d_gene: .; CDR3aa: CSAMGTEGTRYF; CDR3nt: TGCAGTGCTATGGGGACCGAGGGGACCCGGTACTTC
v_gene: TRBV4-1; j_gene: TRBJ2-2; abundance: .; d_gene: .; CDR3aa: CASSQWNTGELFF; CDR3nt: TGCGCCAGCAGCCAATGGAACACCGGGGAGCTGTTTTTT
v_gene: TRBV29-1; j_gene: TRBJ2-7; abundance: .; d_gene: .; CDR3aa: CSAEGQGPEQYF; CDR3nt: TGCAGCGCCGAGGGGCAGGGGCCCGAGCAGTACTTC
v_gene: TRBV5-1; j_gene: TRBJ2-7; abundance: .; d_gene: .; CDR3aa: CASSLGIRYEQYF; CDR3nt: TGCGCCAGCAGCTTGGGGATACGGTACGAGCAGTACTTC
v_gene: TRBV2; j_gene: TRBJ2-7; abundance: many; d_gene: TRBD1; CDR3aa: CASSTGGPEQYF; CDR3nt: TGTGCCAGCAGCACAGGGGGCCCCGAGCAGTACTTC
v_gene: TRBV30; j_gene: TRBJ1-2; abundance: many; d_gene: .; CDR3aa: CAWKAGRGYGYTF; CDR3nt: TGTGCCTGGAAGGCGGGGCGCGGCTATGGCTACACCTTC
v_gene: TRBV9; j_gene: TRBJ2-7; abundance: many; d_gene: .; CDR3aa: CASSPPLGYEQYF; CDR3nt: TGTGCCAGCAGCCCCCCACTAGGCTACGAGCAGTACTTC
v_gene: TRBV6-5; j_gene: TRBJ2-5; abundance: few; d_gene: .; CDR3aa: CASSYYGSETQYF; CDR3nt: TGTGCCAGCAGTTACTATGGGTCCGAGACCCAGTACTTC
v_gene: TRBV12-3/TRBV12-4; j_gene: TRBJ2-7; abundance: many; d_gene: TRBD2; CDR3aa: CASSFGREGYEQYF; CDR3nt: TGTGCCAGCAGTTTTGGCCGGGAGGGGTACGAGCAGTACTTC
v_gene: TRBV20-1; j_gene: TRBJ1-5; abundance: .; d_gene: TRBD1; CDR3aa: CSAPAGTGGNNQPQHF; CDR3nt: TGCAGTGCCCCAGCCGGGACAGGGGGAAACAATCAGCCCCAGCATTTT
v_gene: TRBV28; j_gene: TRBJ2-7; abundance: once; d_gene: TRBD1; CDR3aa: CASSLTWDRGKEQYF; CDR3nt: TGTGCCAGCAGTCTGACATGGGACAGGGGAAAAGAGCAGTACTTC
v_gene: TRBV2; j_gene: TRBJ2-4; abundance: many; d_gene: .; CDR3aa: CASRRGFIAKNIQYF; CDR3nt: TGTGCCAGCAGACGGGGCTTCATAGCCAAAAACATTCAGTACTTC
v_gene: TRBV20-1; j_gene: TRBJ2-7; abundance: many; d_gene: TRBD1; CDR3aa: CSARKLRTGTGEQYF; CDR3nt: TGCAGTGCTAGAAAGTTACGGACAGGGACGGGGGAGCAGTACTTC
v_gene: TRBV18; j_gene: TRBJ2-5; abundance: many; d_gene: TRBD1; CDR3aa: CASSPGTAYKETQYF; CDR3nt: TGTGCCAGCTCACCCGGGACAGCATACAAAGAGACCCAGTACTTC
v_gene: TRBV20-1; j_gene: TRBJ2-7; abundance: many; d_gene: TRBD2; CDR3aa: CSANSGRADYEQYF; CDR3nt: TGCAGTGCAAATAGCGGGAGGGCCGATTACGAGCAGTACTTC
v_gene: TRBV11-1; j_gene: TRBJ2-3; abundance: few; d_gene: TRBD2; CDR3aa: CASGQREPDTQYF; CDR3nt: TGTGCCAGCGGCCAGCGGGAGCCAGATACGCAGTATTTT
v_gene: TRBV6-1; j_gene: TRBJ1-2; abundance: many; d_gene: .; CDR3aa: CASSEPTGFYGYTF; CDR3nt: TGTGCCAGCAGTGAACCGACAGGATTCTATGGCTACACCTTC
v_gene: TRBV12-3/TRBV12-4; j_gene: TRBJ1-1; abundance: many; d_gene: .; CDR3aa: CASSLEGVEAFF; CDR3nt: TGTGCCAGCAGTTTGGAGGGGGTGGAAGCTTTCTTT
v_gene: TRBV18; j_gene: TRBJ2-2; abundance: .; d_gene: TRBD2; CDR3aa: CASSPPIAGAGGELFF; CDR3nt: TGTGCCAGCTCACCACCGATAGCGGGAGCAGGCGGGGAGCTGTTTTTT
v_gene: TRBV12-3/TRBV12-4; j_gene: TRBJ2-3; abundance: many; d_gene: .; CDR3aa: CASSPGTLTDTQYF; CDR3nt: TGTGCCAGCAGCCCCGGGACACTCACAGATACGCAGTATTTT
v_gene: TRBV19; j_gene: TRBJ2-7; abundance: many; d_gene: .; CDR3aa: CASSPTSSYEQYF; CDR3nt: TGTGCCAGTAGTCCTACTAGCAGCTACGAGCAGTACTTC
v_gene: TRBV28; j_gene: TRBJ2-7; abundance: many; d_gene: .; CDR3aa: CASSFGGSEAQYF; CDR3nt: TGTGCCAGCAGTTTCGGAGGAAGCGAAGCGCAGTACTTC
v_gene: TRBV28; j_gene: TRBJ1-1; abundance: many; d_gene: .; CDR3aa: CASNFPTTGIRTEAFF; CDR3nt: TGTGCCAGCAACTTCCCCACAACAGGGATCAGGACTGAAGCTTTCTTT
v_gene: TRBV6-2/TRBV6-3; j_gene: TRBJ2-7; abundance: .; d_gene: TRBD2; CDR3aa: CASSYKGQGTSGSSEQYF; CDR3nt: TGTGCCAGCAGTTACAAGGGACAGGGAACTAGCGGGAGTTCCGAGCAGTACTTC
v_gene: TRBV12-3/TRBV12-4; j_gene: TRBJ2-5; abundance: many; d_gene: TRBD2; CDR3aa: CASRGLAGGTQYF; CDR3nt: TGTGCCAGCAGGGGACTAGCGGGGGGGACCCAGTACTTC
v_gene: TRBV29-1; j_gene: TRBJ2-5; abundance: few; d_gene: .; CDR3aa: CSAAGYQETQYF; CDR3nt: TGCAGCGCTGCGGGTTACCAAGAGACCCAGTACTTC
v_gene: TRBV20-1; j_gene: TRBJ2-7; abundance: many; d_gene: .; CDR3aa: CSVADELSYEQYF; CDR3nt: TGCAGTGTTGCGGACGAACTCTCCTACGAGCAGTACTTC
v_gene: TRBV3-1; j_gene: TRBJ2-7; abundance: few; d_gene: .; CDR3aa: CASSHTGFSYEQYF; CDR3nt: TGTGCCAGCAGCCACACAGGGTTCTCCTACGAGCAGTACTTC
v_gene: TRBV10-1; j_gene: TRBJ2-7; abundance: many; d_gene: .; CDR3aa: CASKGLRYEQYF; CDR3nt: TGCGCCAGCAAAGGTCTCCGCTACGAGCAGTACTTC
v_gene: TRBV28; j_gene: TRBJ2-7; abundance: many; d_gene: .; CDR3aa: CAIGDHNTYEQYF; CDR3nt: TGTGCCATCGGGGACCATAATACCTACGAGCAGTACTTC